Presented here are 11 T cell receptor beta chains from one specimen sequenced in a study of blood T cell repertoires in COVID-19. Data came from immunoSEQ multiplex PCR; TCRdb stores just in-frame clones and leaves some out. The profile shows about 20,000 clones, 80% to 90% of them singletons. Sequencing was done on a sample of peripheral blood. The receptors originated from a human donor with active COVID-19. The donor label of this sample is uncertain.

This rearrangement joins TRBV5-1 to TRBJ1-1; D gene unclear. V was clipped by 4 bases and J by 5 bases, with 15 bases between them. CDR1 SGHRS and CDR2 YFSETQ come from the germline V gene. This CDR3 contains 14 residues. The CDR3 is CASSPGLSDTEAFF. In DNA, the CDR3 is TGCGCCAGCAGCCCTGGACTCTCGGATACTGAAGCTTTCTTT.

J is TRBJ2-3 and V is TRBV4-1; 13 bases fit TRBD2. Per germline, CDR1 MGHRA and CDR2 YSYEKL. The CDR3 length is 18 residues. The V segment lost 3 bases and the J segment 2 bases; nucleotides outside the gene matches: 8. The CDR3 DNA follows: TGCGCCAGCAGCCAGAGGACGGGACTAGCGGGAAACACAGATACGCAGTATTTT. This codes for CASSQRTGLAGNTDTQYF.

This clone occurred once. The chain uses TRBV2 and TRBJ1-2, with 7 bases that match TRBD1. This CDR3 is built from 14 residues. V shed 3 bases, J shed 7 bases, and the junction held 8 bases outside the gene matches. Germline CDR1 and CDR2: SNHLY and FYNNEI. The CDR3 coding sequence is TGTGCCAGCAGTGACCAACAGGGGAATGGTGGCTACACCTTC. It yields the protein CASSDQQGNGGYTF.

V usage is TRBV18 and J usage is TRBJ2-7; D possibly corresponds to TRBD2 (6 bases). CDR3 size: 15 residues. Germline assignment: CDR1 KGHSH and CDR2 LQKENI. The V gene lost 3 bases and the J gene lost 2 bases, with 14 bases spanning the gap. CDR3 DNA: TGTGCCAGCTCACCTTCCGGGACTGACACCTACGAGCAGTACTTC. Translated: CASSPSGTDTYEQYF. Variable domain in full (rest from reference TRBV18 and TRBJ2-7): NAGVMQNPRHLVRRRGQEARLRCSPMKGHSHVYWYRQLPEEGLKFMVYLQKENIIDESGMPKERFSAEFPKEGPSILRIQQVVRGDSAAYFCASSPSGTDTYEQYFGPGTRLTVT.

V and J are TRBV9 and TRBJ2-1; a weak D match, TRBD2 (6 bases). Germline V gene data show CDR1 as SGDLS and CDR2 as YYNGEE. V was clipped by 0 bases and J by 10 bases, with 8 bases between them. This CDR3 is built from 12 residues. CDR3 amino acids: CASSVGGGEQFF. The CDR3 DNA is TGTGCCAGCAGCGTAGGAGGAGGGGAGCAGTTCTTC.

This clone was recorded only once. The chain joins TRBV6-5 to TRBJ1-3, with no clear D. Trimming left V 5 bases short and J 0 bases short, with 11 bases between. Germline-derived CDR1 and CDR2 are MNHEY and SVGAGI. This CDR3 comprises 15 residues. The CDR3 spells CASSPPPGSGNTIYF. The CDR3 coding sequence is TGTGCCAGCAGTCCCCCCCCGGGCTCTGGAAACACCATATATTTT.

V gene TRBV3-1 (or the pseudogene TRBV3-2) combines with J gene TRBJ2-3; the match to TRBD2 covers 10 bases. V lost 4 bases, J lost 6 bases, and 10 bases stayed unmatched. CDR1 and CDR2 from the germline V gene are LGHDT and YNNKEL (reference sequence). The CDR3 loop spans 16 amino acids. For the CDR3, the DNA is TGTGCCAGCAGCCCCGGGGGACTAGCGAAGTCGGATACGCAGTATTTT. Its protein is CASSPGGLAKSDTQYF.

The chain joins TRBV27 to TRBJ1-1; 10 positions match TRBD1. CDR1 MNHEY and CDR2 SMNVEV come from the germline V gene (reference sequence). V trimming: 6 bases; J trimming: 10 bases; junction bases outside the gene matches: 14. The CDR3 extends over 15 amino acids. CDR3 loop: CASSTAARTGGTAFF. CDR3 DNA sequence: TGTGCCAGCAGCACAGCAGCAAGGACAGGGGGTACAGCTTTCTTT.

V usage is TRBV5-1 and J usage is TRBJ2-5; D remains unclear. The CDR3 loop spans 15 amino acids. V lost 0 bases, J lost 3 bases, and 12 bases lay in between. CDR1 is SGHRS and CDR2 is YFSETQ in the germline V gene. The CDR3 region has the DNA TGCGCCAGCAGCTTGGGGTGGCTAGACGAAGAGACCCAGTACTTC. It codes for CASSLGWLDEETQYF.

The V and J genes are TRBV7-9 and TRBJ2-7; 7 bases are a match to TRBD1. V trimming: 5 bases; J trimming: 3 bases; junction bases outside the gene matches: 13. Germline V gives CDR1 SEHNR, CDR2 FQNEAQ (reference sequence). The CDR3 has 16 residues. This CDR3 is CASSTTSGTALYEQYF. The CDR3 coding sequence is TGTGCCAGCAGCACCACCTCCGGGACAGCCCTCTACGAGCAGTACTTC.

The rearrangement joins TRBV4-1 to TRBJ2-1, with 12 bases identical to TRBD2. V dropped 0 bases and J dropped 12; count of bases not matched to a gene: 6. CDR3 length: 15 amino acids. The germline CDR1 and CDR2 sequences are MGHRA and YSYEKL. CDR3 in DNA: TGCGCCAGCAGCCAAGATTGGACTAGCGGGAATCCGCAGTTCTTC. Translated, it gives CASSQDWTSGNPQFF.